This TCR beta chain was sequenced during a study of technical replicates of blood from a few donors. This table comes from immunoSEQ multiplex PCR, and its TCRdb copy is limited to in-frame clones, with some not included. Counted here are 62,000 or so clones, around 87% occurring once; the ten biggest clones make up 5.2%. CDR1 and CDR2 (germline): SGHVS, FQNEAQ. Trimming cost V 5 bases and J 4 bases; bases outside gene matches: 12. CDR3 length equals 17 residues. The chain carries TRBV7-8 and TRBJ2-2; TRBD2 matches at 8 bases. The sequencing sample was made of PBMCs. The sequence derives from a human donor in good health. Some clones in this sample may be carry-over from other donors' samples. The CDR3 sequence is CASSTQGAGASTGELFF. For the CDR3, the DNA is TGTGCCAGCAGCACCCAGGGAGCGGGAGCCAGCACCGGGGAGCTGTTTTTT.